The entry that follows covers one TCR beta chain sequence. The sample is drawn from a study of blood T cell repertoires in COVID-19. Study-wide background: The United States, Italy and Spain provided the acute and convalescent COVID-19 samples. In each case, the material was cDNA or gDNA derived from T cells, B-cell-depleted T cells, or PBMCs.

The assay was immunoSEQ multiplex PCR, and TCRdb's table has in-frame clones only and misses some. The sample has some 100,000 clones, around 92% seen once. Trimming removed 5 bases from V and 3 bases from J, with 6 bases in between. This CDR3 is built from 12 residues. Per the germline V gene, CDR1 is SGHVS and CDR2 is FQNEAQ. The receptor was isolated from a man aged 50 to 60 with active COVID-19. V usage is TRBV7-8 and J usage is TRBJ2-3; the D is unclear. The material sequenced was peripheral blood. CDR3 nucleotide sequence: TGTGCCAGCAGCCCCACAACAGATACGCAGTATTTT. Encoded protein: CASSPTTDTQYF.